Below, 19 T cell receptor beta chains from the same sample are listed, as sequenced in a study of Ad26.COV2.S vaccination and SARS-CoV-2 variants. The protocol was immunoSEQ multiplex PCR, while the TCRdb copy is restricted to in-frame clones and leaves out a portion. The repertoire holds 350,000 to 400,000 clones, with more than 85% as singletons. Treatment denoted: roughly 20 received Ad26.COV2.S at low or high dose, single or two shots; several received placebo; per-sample allocation not given. Specimens were obtained on day 63 following the first vaccine or placebo injection. Sequenced material: peripheral blood, taken in a trial of Ad26.COV2.S vaccine versus placebo. These TCRs come from a person between 18 and 59 years old who received the Ad26.COV2.S COVID-19 vaccine or a placebo.

This chain's CDR3 is CSARQGDGYTF. The CDR3 DNA reads as TGCAGTGCTCGACAGGGAGATGGCTACACCTTC. The V and J genes are TRBV20-1 and TRBJ1-2, with 7 bases fitting TRBD1. V lost 5 bases, J lost 6 bases, and 3 bases stayed unmatched. This CDR3 has 11 amino acids. Germline CDR1 reads DFQATT; CDR2 reads SNEGSKA (reference sequence).

The chain recombines TRBV25-1 with TRBJ1-2, with TRBD1 as a possible D gene (6 bases). Germline assignment: CDR1 MGHDK and CDR2 SYGVNS. Trimming cost V 6 bases and J 8 bases, with 25 bases left between them. The CDR3 sequence is 16 residues long. The CDR3 sequence: CASSPFRGAGGEGYTF. As DNA, the CDR3 is TGTGCCAGCAGCCCCTTCCGGGGGGCAGGTGGTGAGGGCTACACCTTC.

Concerning this clone: The same CDR3 can be traced to other DNA sequences in this sample. The V and J genes are TRBV6-5 and TRBJ2-2; the D is unclear. The CDR3 loop spans 14 amino acids. Germline values: CDR1 MNHEY, CDR2 SVGAGI. V was trimmed by 2 bases and J by 1 base, leaving 5 bases between them. The CDR3 DNA is TGTGCCAGCAGTTACGGAGAGAACACCGGGGAGCTGTTTTTT. Its translation is CASSYGENTGELFF.

CDR3 residues: CASSPGLQETQYF. As DNA, the CDR3 is TGTGCCAGCAGCCCGGGACTCCAAGAGACCCAGTACTTC. The chain combines TRBV3-1 (or the pseudogene TRBV3-2) with TRBJ2-5; the D gene is possibly TRBD2 (6 bases). The CDR3 runs to 13 residues. Trimming left V 4 bases short and J 1 base short, with 7 bases between. Per the germline V gene, CDR1 is LGHDT and CDR2 is YNNKEL (reference sequence).

This clone was detected once. V gene TRBV3-1 (or the pseudogene TRBV3-2) combines with J gene TRBJ2-7; D may match TRBD1 or TRBD2 (6 bases each). Trimming left V 4 bases short and J 0 bases short, with 13 bases between. Germline CDR1 LGHDT, CDR2 YNNKEL (reference sequence). This CDR3 contains 15 residues. The CDR3, as DNA: TGTGCCAGCAGCCCGGGGGCGTCGGGCTCCTACGAGCAGTACTTC. Residues: CASSPGASGSYEQYF.

The V and J genes are TRBV9 and TRBJ1-2; 10 bases agree with TRBD1. Germline-derived CDR1 and CDR2 are SGDLS and YYNGEE. With V trimmed by 5 bases and J by 5 bases, 18 bases remained unmatched. This CDR3 contains 18 residues. The CDR3 reads CASSLGTGASTSLYGYTF. The CDR3, as DNA: TGTGCCAGCAGTCTTGGGACAGGGGCGTCCACATCTCTATATGGCTACACCTTC.

The CDR3 bases are TGTGCCAGCAGTTTATTTGCGGGGGGGATCACAGATACGCAGTATTTT. It specifies CASSLFAGGITDTQYF. V and J are TRBV6-2 or TRBV6-3 and TRBJ2-3; the match to TRBD2 covers 9 bases. The germline V gene encodes CDR1 MNHEY and CDR2 SVGEGT. This CDR3 is built from 16 residues. With V trimmed by 4 bases and J by 2 bases, 7 bases remained unmatched.

The rearrangement joins TRBV10-3 to TRBJ2-1; 9 bases are a match to TRBD2. Germline V CDR1 and CDR2: ENHRY, SYGVKD. CDR3 size: 15 residues. V lost 4 bases to trimming and J lost 4 bases; unmatched junction nucleotides: 5. The CDR3 sequence is CAISGAGGLYNEQFF. DNA of the CDR3: TGTGCCATCAGTGGAGCGGGGGGCCTATACAATGAGCAGTTCTTC.

The V call is TRBV2, the J call TRBJ1-5, with a possible D match to TRBD1 (5 bases). This CDR3 has 14 residues. Trimming removed 7 bases from V and 0 bases from J, with 10 bases in between. Germline lookup yields CDR1 SNHLY and CDR2 FYNNEI. CDR3 sequence (DNA): TGTGCCAGCAAAGACAGTTATAGCAATCAGCCCCAGCATTTT. It is translated as CASKDSYSNQPQHF. Together with reference TRBV2 and TRBJ1-5, the CDR3 gives the full variable domain: EPEVTQTPSHQVTQMGQEVILRCVPISNHLYFYWYRQILGQKVEFLVSFYNNEISEKSEIFDDQFSVERPDGSNFTLKIRSTKLEDSAMYFCASKDSYSNQPQHFGDGTRLSIL.

This clone was seen a handful of times. The chain has TRBV18 and TRBJ1-5; no firm D call. CDR1 and CDR2 (germline): KGHSH, LQKENI. The CDR3 covers 15 residues. V lost 3 bases and J lost 7, with 16 bases in between. As DNA, the CDR3 is TGTGCCAGCTCACCCGTGGGTTGGGGAGGACAGCCCCAGCATTTT. It is translated as CASSPVGWGGQPQHF.

The V call is TRBV24-1, the J call TRBJ1-2; the match to TRBD1 covers 8 bases. The CDR3 consists of 15 residues. V shed 7 bases and J 3 bases; nucleotides not matched to a gene: 9. In germline, CDR1 is KGHDR, CDR2 SFDVKD. CDR3 sequence reads: CATRGTGSSDYGYTF. The CDR3, as DNA: TGTGCCACCAGGGGGACAGGTTCGTCGGACTATGGCTACACCTTC.

The chain links TRBV13 to TRBJ1-6; D is unclear. Germline V CDR1 and CDR2: PRHDT, FYEKMQ (reference sequence). Trimming left V 6 bases short and J 6 bases short, with 6 bases between. CDR3 length equals 12 residues. This CDR3 is CASSVGNSPLHF. The CDR3 bases are TGTGCCAGCAGTGTGGGTAATTCACCCCTCCACTTT.

J is TRBJ1-3 and V is TRBV7-6, with D unresolved. This CDR3 is built from 17 residues. Trimming shortened V by 2 bases and J by 4 bases, and 18 bases separated the two germline ends. The germline CDR1 and CDR2 sequences are SGHVS and FNYEAQ. This CDR3 reads CASSLTDRSWAGNTIYF. The DNA for the CDR3 is TGTGCCAGCAGCTTAACCGACCGCTCCTGGGCGGGAAACACCATATATTTT.

CDR3 sequence (DNA): TGTGCCAGCAGTCGCCCCGGTTCGAACACTGAAGCTTTCTTT. Translation: CASSRPGSNTEAFF. This chain links TRBV6-2 or TRBV6-3 with TRBJ1-1; no clear D gene. Germline loops: CDR1 MNHEY, CDR2 SVGEGT. The CDR3 is made up of 14 amino acids. Trimming took 5 bases from V and 1 from J, leaving 11 bases between them.

V is TRBV19 and J is TRBJ1-1; D might be TRBD1 (5 bases). Germline V lookup: CDR1 LNHDA, CDR2 SQIVND (reference sequence). V lost 5 bases and J 1 base, leaving 11 bases between the germline ends. The CDR3 extends over 14 amino acids. This CDR3 reads CASSHTGTNTEAFF. The CDR3 DNA sequence: TGTGCCAGTAGTCACACCGGGACGAACACTGAAGCTTTCTTT.

This chain uses TRBV12-3 or TRBV12-4 with TRBJ2-5; D is unresolved. The CDR3 runs 12 residues. Trimming shortened V by 2 bases and J by 3 bases, and 4 bases separated the two germline ends. For the CDR3, the DNA is TGTGCCAGCAGTTTAACGGAAGAGACCCAGTACTTC. Amino acid sequence: CASSLTEETQYF.

Only a few counts were recorded for this clone. The chain links TRBV27 to TRBJ1-1; D gene unclear. V was trimmed by 6 bases and J by 0 bases, leaving 11 bases between them. The length of the CDR3 is 14 residues. Germline CDR1 is MNHEY and CDR2 is SMNVEV (reference sequence). CDR3 region: CASRSPLMNTEAFF. The CDR3 coding sequence is TGTGCCAGCAGGAGTCCCCTCATGAACACTGAAGCTTTCTTT.

V usage is TRBV19 and J usage is TRBJ1-2, with D hard to call. The germline V gene has CDR1 LNHDA and CDR2 SQIVND (reference sequence). The CDR3 totals 18 residues. Trimming left V 5 bases short and J 2 bases short, with 24 bases between. CDR3 bases: TGTGCCAGTAGTCCCCGGACGGCAGAAGCACCTATAAACTATGGCTACACCTTC. Its protein product is CASSPRTAEAPINYGYTF.

V gene TRBV14 combines with J gene TRBJ2-6, with 9 bases lining up with TRBD1. The V and J ends lost 5 bases and 4 bases, in that order; junction bases with no gene match: 9. CDR1 SGHDN and CDR2 FVKESK come from the germline V gene. The CDR3 sequence is 17 residues long. For the CDR3, the DNA is TGTGCCAGCAGCTCCCGGGACAGGGTGCCCGGGGCCAACGTCCTGACTTTC. Translating gives CASSSRDRVPGANVLTF.